This is a list of T cell receptor beta chains from one sample in a study of neurological immune-mediated disorders. TCRdb re-called the 5' RACE reads with MiXCR, one entry per CDR3 protein. In the table there are under 100,000 distinct CDR3 sequences, approximately 4.6% of which are singletons. The sequencing input was PBMCs. The receptors derive from a woman aged 55-69 years with multiple sclerosis. CDR3s include the opening cysteine and the closing phenylalanine or tryptophan. Fields, in order: D gene, CDR3 length, clone size, J gene, V gene, CDR3 DNA, CDR3 protein. D genes are given only for firm matches. Clone size appears in some rows only: once, few, many, or a class for an expanded clone.

d_gene: TRBD1
len: 15
abundance: few
j_gene: TRBJ1-2
v_gene: TRBV11-2
CDR3nt: TGTGCCAGCAGCTTAGCCCGGGACAGGGTGGATGGCTACACCTTC
CDR3aa: CASSLARDRVDGYTF

d_gene: .
len: 15
abundance: many
j_gene: TRBJ1-1
v_gene: TRBV12-3/TRBV12-4
CDR3nt: TGTGCCAGCAGGCCGGCCGGAGGGGAGAACACTGAAGCTTTCTTT
CDR3aa: CASRPAGGENTEAFF

d_gene: .
len: 12
abundance: many
j_gene: TRBJ2-1
v_gene: TRBV20-1
CDR3nt: TGCAGTGCTAGAAGAGGAGTGGATGAGCAGTTCTTC
CDR3aa: CSARRGVDEQFF

d_gene: TRBD2
len: 15
abundance: few
j_gene: TRBJ2-5
v_gene: TRBV18
CDR3nt: TGTGCCAGCTCACCAGTAGCGGGGGAGCAAGAGACCCAGTACTTC
CDR3aa: CASSPVAGEQETQYF

d_gene: TRBD1
len: 14
abundance: many
j_gene: TRBJ1-5
v_gene: TRBV15
CDR3nt: TGTGCCACTGAGGGGACAGGGGGCGATCAGCCCCAGCATTTT
CDR3aa: CATEGTGGDQPQHF

d_gene: TRBD1
len: 13
abundance: many
j_gene: TRBJ2-5
v_gene: TRBV20-1
CDR3nt: TGCAGTGCCCCGGACAGGTTACAAGAGACCCAGTACTTC
CDR3aa: CSAPDRLQETQYF

d_gene: TRBD1
len: 15
abundance: many
j_gene: TRBJ2-2
v_gene: TRBV5-1
CDR3nt: TGCGCCAGCGCAACGGGACAGAGGAACACCGGGGAGCTGTTTTTT
CDR3aa: CASATGQRNTGELFF

d_gene: TRBD1
len: 19
abundance: many
j_gene: TRBJ2-1
v_gene: TRBV11-3
CDR3nt: TGTGCCAGCAGCTTAGTTTCGGTGGACAGGGTGGGTTCAACGAATGAGCAGTTCTTC
CDR3aa: CASSLVSVDRVGSTNEQFF

d_gene: .
len: 13
abundance: many
j_gene: TRBJ2-3
v_gene: TRBV7-2
CDR3nt: TGTGCCAGCAGCTTTAGACCGACAGATACGCAGTATTTT
CDR3aa: CASSFRPTDTQYF

d_gene: .
len: 14
abundance: many
j_gene: TRBJ2-1
v_gene: TRBV7-9
CDR3nt: TGTGCCAGCAGCTTAGCATCCGGGGTCTGGGAGCAGTTCTTC
CDR3aa: CASSLASGVWEQFF

d_gene: .
len: 11
abundance: many
j_gene: TRBJ1-1
v_gene: TRBV29-1
CDR3nt: TGCAGCGTTGATAGTATGGGTGAAGCTTTCTTT
CDR3aa: CSVDSMGEAFF

d_gene: TRBD2
len: 17
abundance: many
j_gene: TRBJ2-1
v_gene: TRBV5-1
CDR3nt: TGCGCCAGCAGCTTAGGACTAGCGGGGGCCCGCTACAATGAGCAGTTCTTC
CDR3aa: CASSLGLAGARYNEQFF

d_gene: TRBD1
len: 13
abundance: .
j_gene: TRBJ1-1
v_gene: TRBV6-5
CDR3nt: TGTGCCAGCAGTTATGGGACAGCCACTGAAGCTTTCTTT
CDR3aa: CASSYGTATEAFF

d_gene: .
len: 14
abundance: many
j_gene: TRBJ2-1
v_gene: TRBV15
CDR3nt: TGTGCCACCAGCAGAGATCAAGGAGCCGATGAGCAGTTCTTC
CDR3aa: CATSRDQGADEQFF

d_gene: .
len: 14
abundance: many
j_gene: TRBJ2-5
v_gene: TRBV6-5
CDR3nt: TGTGCCAGCAGACGGACAGCACTCCAAGAGACCCAGTACTTC
CDR3aa: CASRRTALQETQYF

d_gene: .
len: 17
abundance: many
j_gene: TRBJ2-5
v_gene: TRBV12-3/TRBV12-4
CDR3nt: TGTGCCAGCAGGCAGGGTACAGGGACAATGGGTCAAGAGACCCAGTACTTC
CDR3aa: CASRQGTGTMGQETQYF

d_gene: TRBD1
len: 13
abundance: many
j_gene: TRBJ2-2
v_gene: TRBV7-2
CDR3nt: TGTGCCAGCACGACAGGGAACCCCGGGGAGCTGTTTTTT
CDR3aa: CASTTGNPGELFF

d_gene: .
len: 20
abundance: many
j_gene: TRBJ2-1
v_gene: TRBV3-1
CDR3nt: TGTGCCAGCAGCCAAGATCGACCTCGCGGGGGCCAACGGATACTAGATAAGCAGTTCTTC
CDR3aa: CASSQDRPRGGQRILDKQFF

d_gene: TRBD1
len: 14
abundance: many
j_gene: TRBJ2-6
v_gene: TRBV7-6
CDR3nt: TGTGCCAGCAGCCCTGGGACAGGGGGAAACGTCCTGACTTTC
CDR3aa: CASSPGTGGNVLTF

d_gene: .
len: 15
abundance: few
j_gene: TRBJ2-5
v_gene: TRBV7-8
CDR3nt: TGTGCCAGCAGCTTAGACCGGAAAAAGCAAGAGACCCAGTACTTC
CDR3aa: CASSLDRKKQETQYF

d_gene: .
len: 13
abundance: many
j_gene: TRBJ1-2
v_gene: TRBV5-1
CDR3nt: TGCGCCAGCAGCTCATCGGGGGGGGGCGGCTACACCTTC
CDR3aa: CASSSSGGGGYTF

d_gene: TRBD1
len: 15
abundance: many
j_gene: TRBJ1-1
v_gene: TRBV5-1
CDR3nt: TGCGCCAGCAGCTTGCCCGGGACAGGGGTAACTGAAGCTTTCTTT
CDR3aa: CASSLPGTGVTEAFF

d_gene: .
len: 16
abundance: .
j_gene: TRBJ1-5
v_gene: TRBV6-5
CDR3nt: TGTGCCAGCAGACCGGGCCCCCTACGTCTCGGAGAGGCCCAGCATTTT
CDR3aa: CASRPGPLRLGEAQHF

d_gene: .
len: 12
abundance: many
j_gene: TRBJ2-7
v_gene: TRBV11-3
CDR3nt: TGTGCCAGCAGCTATGCTGGGGACGAGCAGTACTTC
CDR3aa: CASSYAGDEQYF

d_gene: .
len: 12
abundance: many
j_gene: TRBJ2-5
v_gene: TRBV5-1
CDR3nt: TGCGCCAGCAGCCTGGAGGGAGAGACCCAGTACTTC
CDR3aa: CASSLEGETQYF

d_gene: .
len: 14
abundance: many
j_gene: TRBJ1-1
v_gene: TRBV29-1
CDR3nt: TGCAGCGCCCACAGGGATTCGTTGAACACTGAAGCTTTCTTT
CDR3aa: CSAHRDSLNTEAFF

d_gene: .
len: 13
abundance: many
j_gene: TRBJ2-7
v_gene: TRBV10-3
CDR3nt: TGTGCCATCAGCTTTGACACGGCCTACGAGCAGTACTTC
CDR3aa: CAISFDTAYEQYF

d_gene: TRBD2
len: 15
abundance: many
j_gene: TRBJ2-3
v_gene: TRBV10-3
CDR3nt: TGTGCCATCACGAGGACTAGCGGGGGTAGGGATACGCAGTATTTT
CDR3aa: CAITRTSGGRDTQYF

d_gene: .
len: 14
abundance: many
j_gene: TRBJ1-4
v_gene: TRBV5-1
CDR3nt: TGCGCCAGCAGTTCACAGGGCATTAATGAAAAACTGTTTTTT
CDR3aa: CASSSQGINEKLFF

d_gene: .
len: 15
abundance: many
j_gene: TRBJ1-2
v_gene: TRBV5-1
CDR3nt: TGCGCCAGCAGCTTGGATCGAGGGAGCGCCTATGGCTACACCTTC
CDR3aa: CASSLDRGSAYGYTF

d_gene: .
len: 14
abundance: many
j_gene: TRBJ1-1
v_gene: TRBV12-3/TRBV12-4
CDR3nt: TGTGCCAGCAGTTTGTCTGGACTGAACACTGAAGCTTTCTTT
CDR3aa: CASSLSGLNTEAFF

d_gene: .
len: 16
abundance: many
j_gene: TRBJ1-4
v_gene: TRBV5-1
CDR3nt: TGCGCCAGCAGCTTGGGGGCAGTTTCGCCTAATGAAAAACTGTTTTTT
CDR3aa: CASSLGAVSPNEKLFF

d_gene: .
len: 17
abundance: many
j_gene: TRBJ1-1
v_gene: TRBV18
CDR3nt: TGTGCCAGCTCAAACCACAGGGCCGCCATGAGGAACACTGAAGCTTTCTTT
CDR3aa: CASSNHRAAMRNTEAFF

d_gene: .
len: 17
abundance: .
j_gene: TRBJ2-1
v_gene: TRBV5-1
CDR3nt: TGCGCCAGCAGCTCACTCCCGGGAGCCCAACGAGACAATGAGCAGTTCTTC
CDR3aa: CASSSLPGAQRDNEQFF

d_gene: .
len: 15
abundance: many
j_gene: TRBJ2-5
v_gene: TRBV4-1
CDR3nt: TGCGCCAGCAGCGCGAGACAGAACTCCCAAGAGACCCAGTACTTC
CDR3aa: CASSARQNSQETQYF

d_gene: .
len: 15
abundance: many
j_gene: TRBJ2-7
v_gene: TRBV6-5
CDR3nt: TGTGCCAGCAGTTACTTCCCTACGGGGTCCTACGAGCAGTACTTC
CDR3aa: CASSYFPTGSYEQYF

d_gene: .
len: 13
abundance: few
j_gene: TRBJ2-1
v_gene: TRBV25-1
CDR3nt: TGTGCCAGCAGTATCAGACGGGACAATGAGCAGTTCTTC
CDR3aa: CASSIRRDNEQFF

d_gene: .
len: 11
abundance: many
j_gene: TRBJ1-1
v_gene: TRBV7-2
CDR3nt: TGTGCCAGCAGCCCCTCGTCTGCAGCTTTCTTT
CDR3aa: CASSPSSAAFF

d_gene: .
len: 13
abundance: .
j_gene: TRBJ2-2
v_gene: TRBV10-1
CDR3nt: TGCGCCAGCAGTGGCAGGGGCACCGGGGAGCTGTTTTTT
CDR3aa: CASSGRGTGELFF

d_gene: TRBD1
len: 14
abundance: .
j_gene: TRBJ2-3
v_gene: TRBV9
CDR3nt: TGTGCCAGCAGCCGCCGGACTCAGGGGGATACACAGTATTTT
CDR3aa: CASSRRTQGDTQYF

d_gene: .
len: 18
abundance: many
j_gene: TRBJ1-4
v_gene: TRBV3-1
CDR3nt: TGTGCCAGCAGCCAAGACGTCCTCGGGGGGCCCCTTCGCGAAAAACTGTTTTTT
CDR3aa: CASSQDVLGGPLREKLFF

d_gene: .
len: 13
abundance: many
j_gene: TRBJ1-1
v_gene: TRBV7-8
CDR3nt: TGTGCCAGCAGCCAGGGAGTTGAGGCTGAAGCTTTCTTT
CDR3aa: CASSQGVEAEAFF

d_gene: .
len: 12
abundance: many
j_gene: TRBJ2-7
v_gene: TRBV11-2
CDR3nt: TGTGCCAGCAGTACAGGAGGATACGAGCAGTACTTC
CDR3aa: CASSTGGYEQYF

d_gene: .
len: 13
abundance: many
j_gene: TRBJ1-4
v_gene: TRBV20-1
CDR3nt: TGCAGTGCGGGGGGGGCCACTAATGAAAAACTGTTTTTT
CDR3aa: CSAGGATNEKLFF

d_gene: .
len: 15
abundance: many
j_gene: TRBJ2-2
v_gene: TRBV5-1
CDR3nt: TGCGCCAGCAGCGAGGGGTTTTTGAACACCGGGGAGCTGTTTTTT
CDR3aa: CASSEGFLNTGELFF

d_gene: .
len: 15
abundance: many
j_gene: TRBJ2-3
v_gene: TRBV18
CDR3nt: TGTGCCAGCTCACCACTGACAGCCCAGGAAGATACGCAGTATTTT
CDR3aa: CASSPLTAQEDTQYF

d_gene: .
len: 16
abundance: many
j_gene: TRBJ1-2
v_gene: TRBV9
CDR3nt: TGTGCCAGCAGCGTAGATACGGCTAATGCTAACTATGGCTACACCTTC
CDR3aa: CASSVDTANANYGYTF

d_gene: TRBD1
len: 16
abundance: many
j_gene: TRBJ2-5
v_gene: TRBV7-7
CDR3nt: TGTGCCAGCAGCTTAGCGGGACAGGTCTCCGTGGAGACCCAGTACTTC
CDR3aa: CASSLAGQVSVETQYF

d_gene: .
len: 16
abundance: many
j_gene: TRBJ2-1
v_gene: TRBV20-1
CDR3nt: TGCAGTGCTAGAGATACCCAAACAGGGAGAAGTAATGAGCAGTTCTTC
CDR3aa: CSARDTQTGRSNEQFF

d_gene: TRBD2
len: 15
abundance: many
j_gene: TRBJ2-1
v_gene: TRBV14
CDR3nt: TGTGCCAGCAGCCAAGATCAAGGACTAGCGGTTGAGCAGTTCTTC
CDR3aa: CASSQDQGLAVEQFF

d_gene: TRBD1
len: 17
abundance: many
j_gene: TRBJ1-3
v_gene: TRBV6-6
CDR3nt: TGTGCCAGCCTAGGGACAGCTCTACCCTACTCTGGAAACACCATATATTTT
CDR3aa: CASLGTALPYSGNTIYF

d_gene: .
len: 16
abundance: many
j_gene: TRBJ2-1
v_gene: TRBV5-1
CDR3nt: TGCGCCAGCAGCACCGGAGGCCTAGCAGCCCCCAATGAGCAGTTCTTC
CDR3aa: CASSTGGLAAPNEQFF

d_gene: TRBD2
len: 18
abundance: many
j_gene: TRBJ2-5
v_gene: TRBV7-9
CDR3nt: TGTGCCAGCAGCCCGTTCAATAGCGGGTTATTAAAAGGGGAGACCCAGTACTTC
CDR3aa: CASSPFNSGLLKGETQYF